The 13 T cell receptor beta chains below come from one sample, sequenced in a study of cytomegalovirus exposure and HLA in healthy donors (dated by TCRdb to about 2017). Libraries were prepared through the immunoSEQ multiplex PCR assay. For the multiplex PCR, a mixture combining 60 forward primers for TCR Vbeta segments and 13 reverse primers for TCR Jbeta segments was used. TCRdb holds this immuneACCESS table with in-frame rearrangements only. Some clones are missing; in checked studies, unresolved V genes explain under half, and the rest has no known cause. In this sample the table shows 130,000 or so clones, approximately 74% of which occur a single time. The ten most abundant clones make up 6.6% of the sample. Sequencing was carried out using PBMCs. These receptors originate from a man aged 40-49 years in good health and CMV-seropositive.

This clone was detected only a few times. This sequence joins TRBV2 and TRBJ2-3; 12 bases match TRBD1. V lost 10 bases to trimming and J lost 3 bases; unmatched junction nucleotides: 5. Per the germline V gene, CDR1 is SNHLY and CDR2 is FYNNEI. This CDR3 comprises 14 residues. The chain's CDR3 is CATGTGGLTDTQYF. For the CDR3, the DNA is TGTGCCACAGGGACAGGGGGCCTGACAGATACGCAGTATTTT.

This chain uses TRBV5-1 with TRBJ1-4; the match to TRBD1 covers 8 bases. J was trimmed by 4 bases and V by 4 bases; bases with no gene match: 9. The CDR3 covers 16 residues. CDR1 SGHRS and CDR2 YFSETQ come from the germline V gene. CDR3 residues: CASSVAGGVNNEKLFF. In nucleotides, the CDR3 is TGCGCCAGCAGCGTGGCAGGGGGCGTGAATAATGAAAAACTGTTTTTT. The whole variable domain, remainder taken from reference TRBV5-1 and TRBJ1-4, is KAGVTQTPRYLIKTRGQQVTLSCSPISGHRSVSWYQQTPGQGLQFLFEYFSETQRNKGNFPGRFSGRQFSNSRSEMNVSTLELGDSALYLCASSVAGGVNNEKLFFGSGTQLSVL.

The J gene is TRBJ1-4, the V gene TRBV9; tentative D call: TRBD1 (5 bases). V shed 2 bases and J shed 7 bases, with 12 bases lying between them. Germline V lookup: CDR1 SGDLS, CDR2 YYNGEE. CDR3 length equals 14 residues. The CDR3 DNA reads TGTGCCAGCAGCGTCGGGGGTAACCGTGAAAAACTGTTTTTT. Amino acid sequence: CASSVGGNREKLFF.

The genes are TRBV28 and TRBJ2-2; a possible D gene is TRBD2 (6 bases). Germline CDR1 and CDR2: MDHEN and SYDVKM. The CDR3 sequence is 16 residues long. Trimming pared 5 bases from V and 7 bases from J, leaving 20 bases between. CDR3 amino acids: CASSGGTHLGIGELFF. The CDR3 DNA reads as TGTGCCAGCAGTGGGGGGACCCACCTAGGCATCGGGGAGCTGTTTTTT.

The V gene is TRBV2, the J gene TRBJ2-1; the match to TRBD2 covers 7 bases. The germline gives CDR1 SNHLY, CDR2 FYNNEI. There are 16 residues in the CDR3. The V gene end was trimmed by 2 bases and the J gene end by 0 bases; junction bases not matched to a gene: 4. CDR3 nucleotide sequence: TGTGCCAGCAGTGAATGGCGGGGGAACTCCTACAATGAGCAGTTCTTC. Residues: CASSEWRGNSYNEQFF. Drawing the rest from reference TRBV2 and TRBJ2-1, the complete variable domain is EPEVTQTPSHQVTQMGQEVILRCVPISNHLYFYWYRQILGQKVEFLVSFYNNEISEKSEIFDDQFSVERPDGSNFTLKIRSTKLEDSAMYFCASSEWRGNSYNEQFFGPGTRLTVL.

The chain recombines TRBV9 with TRBJ1-1, with 7 bases matching TRBD1. The CDR3 runs to 13 residues. The V gene's germline CDR1 is SGDLS and CDR2 YYNGEE. V dropped 4 bases and J dropped 7; count of bases not matched to a gene: 7. CDR3 residues: CASSPQGWGEAFF. The CDR3 nucleotides read TGTGCCAGCAGCCCACAGGGGTGGGGTGAAGCTTTCTTT.

This chain connects TRBV9 to TRBJ2-6; D gene unclear. This CDR3 is built from 15 residues. V gave up 1 base and J gave up 0 bases, with 5 bases separating them. CDR1 and CDR2 from the germline V gene are SGDLS and YYNGEE. The CDR3, as DNA: TGTGCCAGCAGCGTACAAGCCTCTGGGGCCAACGTCCTGACTTTC. Protein product: CASSVQASGANVLTF. The full variable domain, with the rest looked up from reference TRBV9 and TRBJ2-6, is DSGVTQTPKHLITATGQRVTLRCSPRSGDLSVYWYQQSLDQGLQFLIQYYNGEERAKGNILERFSAQQFPDLHSELNLSSLELGDSALYFCASSVQASGANVLTFGAGSRLTVL.

The rearrangement joins TRBV27 to TRBJ2-7, with D uncertain. The ends were cut back, 3 bases at V and 3 bases at J, with 12 bases in the middle. CDR3 length equals 14 residues. Germline assignment: CDR1 MNHEY and CDR2 SMNVEV (reference sequence). The CDR3 nucleotides read TGTGCCAGCAGTTTTATATCAGGCGACTACGAGCAGTACTTC. This sequence encodes CASSFISGDYEQYF.

The rearrangement uses TRBV18 and TRBJ2-5; 9 nucleotides line up with TRBD1. With V trimmed by 5 bases and J by 7 bases, 11 bases remained unmatched. The CDR3 runs 15 residues. CDR1 and CDR2 (germline): KGHSH, LQKENI. CDR3: CASSSSRDREGTQYF. The CDR3 DNA is TGTGCCAGCTCATCTTCCCGGGACAGGGAAGGGACCCAGTACTTC.

Written as DNA, the CDR3 is TGTGCCAGCAGTTCATCCTACGAGCAGTACTTC. Encoded protein: CASSSSYEQYF. The rearrangement uses TRBV27 and TRBJ2-7; D is uncertain. Germline CDR1 reads MNHEY; CDR2 reads SMNVEV (reference sequence). V shed 4 bases and J shed 1 base, with 2 bases lying between them. CDR3 length equals 11 residues.

V usage is TRBV7-2 and J usage is TRBJ2-3; D unresolved. The CDR3 contains 13 residues. Trimming removed 4 bases from V and 5 bases from J, with 10 bases in between. Germline loops: CDR1 SGHTA, CDR2 FQGNSA. CDR3 residues: CASSSRGGDTQYF. The CDR3 DNA reads TGTGCCAGCAGCTCAAGAGGTGGAGATACGCAGTATTTT.

The chain has TRBV5-1 and TRBJ2-1, with TRBD2 matching over 10 bases. Germline V gives CDR1 SGHRS, CDR2 YFSETQ. The CDR3 is 18 residues long. Germline trimming cut 3 bases from V and 5 bases from J; bases unmatched to any gene: 14. The CDR3 spells CASSWRHVAGGHNNEQFF. The DNA for the CDR3 is TGCGCCAGCAGCTGGCGCCACGTAGCGGGAGGCCACAACAATGAGCAGTTCTTC.

This chain joins TRBV11-1 and TRBJ2-1, with a weak D call TRBD2 (6 bases). This CDR3 comprises 17 residues. The V gene's germline CDR1 is SGHAT and CDR2 FQDESV (reference sequence). V dropped 0 bases and J dropped 6 bases, with 18 bases sitting between them. This CDR3 reads CASSLAAQRLVSNEQFF. The CDR3, as DNA: TGTGCCAGCAGCTTAGCGGCTCAGCGACTAGTTTCCAATGAGCAGTTCTTC.